Below, 16 T cell receptor beta chains from the same sample are listed, as sequenced in a study of CD8+CD57+ T cells in acquired aplastic anemia. Genomic DNA served as template for TCR beta VDJ and CDR3 profiling. TCRdb reprocessed the reads with MiXCR, giving one entry per CDR3 protein. Of roughly 120,000 distinct CDR3 sequences listed, 55% to 70% are singletons. In patients chosen for sequencing, flow cytometry had shown CD8+CD57+ cell expansion. Sequencing was performed on sorted CD4+, CD8+, or CD8+CD57+ T cells (not recorded which) from PBMCs. The receptors stem from a human donor with aplastic anemia.

The V gene is TRBV10-3, the J gene TRBJ1-1; D perhaps matches TRBD1 (6 bases). V lost 6 bases and J 1 base, leaving 12 bases between the germline ends. Germline assignment: CDR1 ENHRY and CDR2 SYGVKD. The CDR3 runs to 14 residues. CDR3 residues: CAISLTGTNTEAFF. The DNA for the CDR3 is TGTGCCATCAGCCTTACAGGGACGAACACTGAAGCTTTCTTT.

V and J are TRBV2 and TRBJ1-1; maybe TRBD1 (5 bases). V was trimmed by 8 bases and J by 3 bases, leaving 19 bases between them. This CDR3 region has 15 residues. Germline-derived CDR1 and CDR2 are SNHLY and FYNNEI. In DNA form, the CDR3 reads TGTGCCAGCTTTCCAATGGGGGGTAGTTACACTGAAGCTTTCTTT. Protein: CASFPMGGSYTEAFF.

This clonotype was recorded only once. The genes are TRBV24-1 and TRBJ2-1; weak D call: TRBD2 (6 bases). Germline-derived CDR1 and CDR2 are KGHDR and SFDVKD. The CDR3 has 14 amino acids. The V and J ends lost 3 bases and 9 bases respectively, with 14 bases between them. CDR3 nucleotides: TGTGCCACCAGTGATCCCGGGAAAGCGGGTGAGCAGTTCTTC. Amino acid sequence: CATSDPGKAGEQFF.

In this sample, this clonotype turned up a few times. The chain combines TRBV28 with TRBJ1-2, with TRBD1 identical over 7 bases. CDR1 is MDHEN, CDR2 SYDVKM, per germline. The V gene end was trimmed by 6 bases and the J gene end by 0 bases; junction bases not matched to a gene: 4. CDR3 length: 14 amino acids. The DNA for the CDR3 is TGTGCCAGCAGCTCGACAGGGCCTAACTATGGCTACACCTTC. It yields the protein CASSSTGPNYGYTF.

The chain combines TRBV10-3 with TRBJ2-3; 9 bases match TRBD2. The CDR3 extends over 15 amino acids. Germline-derived CDR1 and CDR2 are ENHRY and SYGVKD. J gave up 7 bases and V 4 bases, and 9 bases lay outside the gene matches. CDR3 DNA: TGTGCCATCAGTGGTAGCGGGGGATACTCTAATACGCAGTATTTT. It translates to CAISGSGGYSNTQYF.

V and J are TRBV15 and TRBJ1-4; no clear D. Germline CDR1 is LNHNV and CDR2 is YYDKDF (reference sequence). Trimming pared 3 bases from V and 7 bases from J, leaving 15 bases between. This CDR3 comprises 15 residues. The CDR3 nucleotides are TGTGCCACCAGCAGGGCGAACGCCGGCGGTGAAAAACTGTTTTTT. This sequence encodes CATSRANAGGEKLFF.

This clonotype was observed many times. The chain is built from TRBV10-3 and TRBJ1-2, with TRBD1 identical over 10 bases. Germline assignment: CDR1 ENHRY and CDR2 SYGVKD. CDR3 length equals 14 residues. The ends lost 6 bases at V and 5 bases at J; junction bases unmatched: 6. CDR3 sequence: CAIRSRTGGYGYTF. CDR3 bases: TGTGCCATCAGGAGTCGGACAGGGGGGTATGGCTACACCTTC.

This clonotype was seen ten or more times. The chain couples TRBV9 to TRBJ1-1; no reliable D call. Germline CDR1 reads SGDLS; CDR2 reads YYNGEE. The V gene lost 7 bases and the J gene lost 1 base, with 8 bases spanning the gap. The CDR3 totals 12 residues. The CDR3 nucleotides read TGTGCCAGCCAAGGACCGAACACTGAAGCTTTCTTT. Its protein is CASQGPNTEAFF.

The chain joins TRBV5-1 to TRBJ2-5; D is perhaps TRBD1 (6 bases). Germline CDR1 SGHRS, CDR2 YFSETQ. Trimming stripped 4 bases from V and 1 base from J, with 11 bases between. CDR3 size: 14 residues. CDR3 sequence: CASSRTELQETQYF. The DNA of the CDR3 is TGCGCCAGCAGCCGGACAGAGCTCCAAGAGACCCAGTACTTC.

This chain connects TRBV11-1 to TRBJ2-5, with 12 bases lining up with TRBD2. With 2 bases clipped from V and 1 base from J, the junction kept 5 bases outside the gene matches. The germline V gene has CDR1 SGHAT and CDR2 FQDESV (reference sequence). This CDR3 spans 17 amino acids. For the CDR3, the DNA is TGTGCCAGCAGCTTACCTCGACTAGCGGGGGCCCAAGAGACCCAGTACTTC. Translation: CASSLPRLAGAQETQYF.

This chain links TRBV5-6 with TRBJ2-3, with 8 bases that match TRBD1. The CDR3 consists of 15 residues. After removal of 5 bases from V and 2 bases from J, the junction contained 7 bases not matched to a gene. Germline V CDR1 and CDR2: SGHDT, YYEEEE. For the CDR3, the DNA is TGTGCCAGCAGACCCAGGGGGCGCGTCACAGATACGCAGTATTTT. Residues: CASRPRGRVTDTQYF.

The CDR3 is CSVDRGEKLFF. The CDR3 DNA sequence: TGCAGCGTAGACAGGGGGGAAAAACTGTTTTTT. This sequence joins TRBV29-1 and TRBJ1-4; 9 nucleotides align to TRBD1. The V gene's germline CDR1 is SQVTM and CDR2 ANQGSEA. Losses at the gene ends were 6 bases for V and 8 bases for J; bases not matched to a gene: 1. The CDR3 has 11 amino acids.

V and J are TRBV24-1 and TRBJ2-7; the match to TRBD1 covers 9 bases. The CDR3 runs 16 residues. Germline V gene data show CDR1 as KGHDR and CDR2 as SFDVKD. V was clipped by 4 bases and J by 0 bases; unmatched bases: 6. CDR3 nucleotides: TGTGCCACCAGTGACCCCGGGACAGGGAGCTCCTACGAGCAGTACTTC. It is translated as CATSDPGTGSSYEQYF.

The V and J genes are TRBV24-1 and TRBJ1-5; D is unclear. Germline assignment: CDR1 KGHDR and CDR2 SFDVKD. The CDR3 extends over 17 amino acids. The ends were cut back, 6 bases at V and 0 bases at J, with 17 bases in the middle. CDR3: CATSSPAAPYSNQPQHF. DNA of the CDR3: TGTGCCACCAGTTCTCCGGCAGCACCATATAGCAATCAGCCCCAGCATTTT.

V is TRBV5-5 and J is TRBJ2-5; D unresolved. The V end was cut by 2 bases, the J end by 7 bases, with 15 bases between. Germline loops: CDR1 SGHKS, CDR2 YYEKEE (reference sequence). The CDR3 contains 14 residues. The CDR3 loop reads CASSLGFDVGTQYF. For the CDR3, the DNA is TGTGCCAGCAGCTTAGGGTTTGACGTAGGGACCCAGTACTTC.

J is TRBJ2-1 and V is TRBV20-1; D gene uncertain. CDR3 length: 14 amino acids. Trimming pared 3 bases from V and 6 bases from J, leaving 15 bases between. CDR1 and CDR2 from the germline V gene are DFQATT and SNEGSKA (reference sequence). The CDR3, as DNA: TGCAGTGCTAGCCACAGCCGCCCCCTCAATGAGCAGTTCTTC. This encodes CSASHSRPLNEQFF.